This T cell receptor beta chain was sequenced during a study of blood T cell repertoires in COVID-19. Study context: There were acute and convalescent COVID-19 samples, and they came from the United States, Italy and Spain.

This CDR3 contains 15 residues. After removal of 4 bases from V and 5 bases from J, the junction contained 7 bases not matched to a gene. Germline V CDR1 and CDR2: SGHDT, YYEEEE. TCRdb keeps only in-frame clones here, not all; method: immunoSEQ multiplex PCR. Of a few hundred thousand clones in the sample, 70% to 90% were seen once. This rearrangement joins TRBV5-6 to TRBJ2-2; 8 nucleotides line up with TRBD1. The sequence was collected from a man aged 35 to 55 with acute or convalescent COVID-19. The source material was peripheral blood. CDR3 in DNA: TGTGCCAGCAGCCGGACAGGGCTGGTAACCGGGGAGCTGTTTTTT. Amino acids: CASSRTGLVTGELFF.